This TCR beta chain emerged from a study of T cell changes during pregnancy in multiple sclerosis. The V gene lost 6 bases and the J gene lost 2 bases, with 17 bases spanning the gap. Germline CDR1 MNHNS, CDR2 SASEGT. CDR3 size: 15 residues. The protocol was immunoSEQ multiplex PCR, while the TCRdb copy is restricted to in-frame clones and leaves out a portion. Of around 61,000 clones in the sample, about 90% are singletons; the top ten hold less than 1.5%. This sequence joins TRBV6-1 and TRBJ2-7; D is perhaps TRBD1 (7 bases). The sequenced sample was peripheral blood, obtained in the third trimester of pregnancy. The sequence derives from a female donor in good health, enrolled as a control in a pregnancy study. CDR3 loop: CASSPRRGQTYEQYF. The CDR3 bases are TGTGCCAGCAGCCCCCGGAGGGGACAGACCTACGAGCAGTACTTC.